This TCR beta chain was captured in a study of human T cells and chemical hapten exposure. Overall study: 2% DPC applied to an approximately 2 cm by approximately 2 cm arm area sensitized donors. Affected patients, primarily female, had alopecia areata, totalis or universalis.

This clonotype showed up just a few times. TCRdb fed the RACE reads into MiXCR, producing one record per CDR3 protein. The sample lists around 150,000 distinct CDR3 sequences; 25% to 35% were seen once. Germline V gene lookup returns CDR1 SGHRS and CDR2 YFSETQ. Trimming cost V 4 bases and J 7 bases, with 14 bases left between them. This CDR3 comprises 13 residues. Time point given: patch test 3, about 24 weeks after DPC sensitization. As for treatment: therapeutic diphenylcyclopropenone sensitization with weekly scalp DPC. Unseparated into fractions, whole blood served as the source from which total RNA was extracted.

The rearrangement links TRBV5-1 to TRBJ1-1, with D unclear. The receptor was derived from a young woman with alopecia areata. Some clones in this sample may be carry-over from other donors' samples. This sample comprised whole blood, obtained in connection with sensitization to the hapten diphenylcyclopropenone (DPC). The CDR3 DNA reads TGCGCCAGCAGCCTAAGCGGGTCGAATGAAGCTTTCTTT. This sequence encodes CASSLSGSNEAFF. The full variable domain, with the rest looked up from reference TRBV5-1 and TRBJ1-1, is KAGVTQTPRYLIKTRGQQVTLSCSPISGHRSVSWYQQTPGQGLQFLFEYFSETQRNKGNFPGRFSGRQFSNSRSEMNVSTLELGDSALYLCASSLSGSNEAFFGQGTRLTVV.